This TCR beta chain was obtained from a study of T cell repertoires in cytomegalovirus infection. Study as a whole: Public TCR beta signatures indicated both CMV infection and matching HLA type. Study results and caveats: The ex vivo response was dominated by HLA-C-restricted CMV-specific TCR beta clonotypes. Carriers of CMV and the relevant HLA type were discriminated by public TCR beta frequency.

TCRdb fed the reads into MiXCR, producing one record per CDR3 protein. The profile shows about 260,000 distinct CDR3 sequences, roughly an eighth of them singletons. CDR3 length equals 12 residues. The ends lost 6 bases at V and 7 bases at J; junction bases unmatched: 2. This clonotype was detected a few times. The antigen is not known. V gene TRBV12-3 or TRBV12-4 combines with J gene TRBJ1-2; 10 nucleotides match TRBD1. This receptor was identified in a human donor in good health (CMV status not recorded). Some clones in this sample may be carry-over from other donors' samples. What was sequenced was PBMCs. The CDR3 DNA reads TGTGCCAGCAGCGGGACAGGGGCTGGCTACACCTTC. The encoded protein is CASSGTGAGYTF.